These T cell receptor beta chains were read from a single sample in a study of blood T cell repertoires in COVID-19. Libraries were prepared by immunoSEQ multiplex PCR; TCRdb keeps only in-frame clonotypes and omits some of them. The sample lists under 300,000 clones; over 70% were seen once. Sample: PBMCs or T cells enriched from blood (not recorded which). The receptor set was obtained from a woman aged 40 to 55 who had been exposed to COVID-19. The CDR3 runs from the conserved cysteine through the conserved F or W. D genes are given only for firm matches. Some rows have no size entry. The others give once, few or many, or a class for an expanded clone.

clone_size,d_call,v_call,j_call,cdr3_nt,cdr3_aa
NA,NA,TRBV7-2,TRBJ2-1,TGTGCCAGCAGCTTAGGGTGGACAACGGGTGAGCAGTTCTTC,CASSLGWTTGEQFF
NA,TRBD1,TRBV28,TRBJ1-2,TGTGCCAGCAGTTTTCAGGGGGTGGAGGGCTACACCTTC,CASSFQGVEGYTF
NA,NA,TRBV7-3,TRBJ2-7,TGTGCCAGCAGCCCATCACAGGGCCCCTACGAGCAGTACTTC,CASSPSQGPYEQYF
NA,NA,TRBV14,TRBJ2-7,TGTGCCAGCAGCCAAGACCGCTCCTACGAGCAGTACTTC,CASSQDRSYEQYF
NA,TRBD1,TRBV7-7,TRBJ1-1,TGTGCCAGCAGCTCCAGGGGAGCGGACAGGTCGAAGGAAGCTTTCTTT,CASSSRGADRSKEAFF
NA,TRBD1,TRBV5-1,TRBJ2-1,TGTGCCAGCAGTTTGATCCCATTGCGGGACAGGGGCAATGAGCAGTTCTTC,CASSLIPLRDRGNEQFF
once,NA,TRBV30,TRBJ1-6,TGTGCCTGGAGTGTAGGGCAGGGAAGGTCACCCCTCCACTTT,CAWSVGQGRSPLHF
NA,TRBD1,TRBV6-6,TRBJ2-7,TGTGCCAGCCGGGACAGGCCATCTTACGAGCAGTACTTC,CASRDRPSYEQYF
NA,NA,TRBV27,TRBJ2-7,TGTGCCAGCAGTCAGGGAGGTTCCCTCTTCTACGAGCAGTACTTC,CASSQGGSLFYEQYF
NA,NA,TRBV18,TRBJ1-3,TGTGCCAGCTCACCACCGGGGCAGACCTCTGGAAACACCATATATTTT,CASSPPGQTSGNTIYF
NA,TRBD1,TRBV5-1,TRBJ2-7,TGCGCCAGCAGCTTGGTCGGGACAGGTGTCGTCGAGCAGTACTTC,CASSLVGTGVVEQYF
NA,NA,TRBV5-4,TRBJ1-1,TGTGCCAGCAGCTTCCAGGGGATGGACACTGAAGCTTTCTTT,CASSFQGMDTEAFF
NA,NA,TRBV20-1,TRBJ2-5,TGCAGTGCTAGGTCAGGGGAGACCCAGTACTTC,CSARSGETQYF
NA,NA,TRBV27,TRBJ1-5,TGTGCCAGCAGCGTGGCGGGGCCCAATCAGCCCCAGCATTTT,CASSVAGPNQPQHF
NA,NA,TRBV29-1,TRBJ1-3,TGCAGCGGGGGGGAGTGGGGACTAGGCAACACCATATATTTT,CSGGEWGLGNTIYF
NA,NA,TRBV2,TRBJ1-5,TGTGCCAGCAGGAGGGGATCGGGGGGCAATCAGCCCCAGCATTTT,CASRRGSGGNQPQHF
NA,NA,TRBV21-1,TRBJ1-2,TGTGCCAGCAGAAGGCCCCCAGGTTATGGCTACACCTTC,CASRRPPGYGYTF
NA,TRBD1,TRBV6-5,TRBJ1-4,TGTGCCAGCAGTTACGACCCGGGACAGGGCGGCGAAAAACTGTTTTTT,CASSYDPGQGGEKLFF
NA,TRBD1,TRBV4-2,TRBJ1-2,TGTGCCAGCAGCCAAGAATCAGTCCAGGGGGGCTATGGCTACACCTTC,CASSQESVQGGYGYTF
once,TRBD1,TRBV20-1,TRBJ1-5,TGCAGTGCTAGTGAGAACAGGGGGACCTTAGACAATCAGCCCCAGCATTTT,CSASENRGTLDNQPQHF
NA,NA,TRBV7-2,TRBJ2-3,TGTGCCAGCAGCCGGGGAGGCCCAGGAGTTGATACGCAGTATTTT,CASSRGGPGVDTQYF
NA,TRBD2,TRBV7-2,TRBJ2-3,TGTGCCAGCAGCTTAAGGGGTAGCGGGGGGGTAGATACGCAGTATTTT,CASSLRGSGGVDTQYF
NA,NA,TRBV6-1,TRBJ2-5,TGTGCCAGCAGTGACAGGGAAGTAGAGACCCAGTACTTC,CASSDREVETQYF
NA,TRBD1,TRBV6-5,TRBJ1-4,TGTGCCAGCAGGCCAGGGGGGTCTAATGAAAAACTGTTTTTT,CASRPGGSNEKLFF
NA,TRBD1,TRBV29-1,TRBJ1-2,TGCAGCGTTGAAGCTCCGGGACAGTCGTATGGCTACACCTTC,CSVEAPGQSYGYTF
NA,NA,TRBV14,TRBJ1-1,TGTGCCAGCAGCCAGGATAGGGGGGGAACTGAAGCTTTCTTT,CASSQDRGGTEAFF
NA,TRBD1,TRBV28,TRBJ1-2,TGTGCCAGCAGTTTTGGGACAGTCTCGGGCTACACCTTC,CASSFGTVSGYTF
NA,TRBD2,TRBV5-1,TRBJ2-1,TGTGCCAGCAGTTGGCGTGGGGGGGTAGAAAATGAGCAGTTCTTC,CASSWRGGVENEQFF
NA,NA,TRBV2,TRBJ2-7,TGTGCCAGCTTGAGGATAGGGGACTACGAGCAGTACTTC,CASLRIGDYEQYF
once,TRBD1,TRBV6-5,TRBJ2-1,TGTGCCAGCAGTTACTCCTGGACAGGGGGGAATGAGCAGTTCTTC,CASSYSWTGGNEQFF
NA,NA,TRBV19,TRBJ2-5,TGTGCCAGTAGTATAGTTCCGGGGGAAGAGACCCAGTACTTC,CASSIVPGEETQYF
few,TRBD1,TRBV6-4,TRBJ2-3,TGTGCCAGCAGTGACGGGGACAGGGGGCTAACAGATACGCAGTATTTT,CASSDGDRGLTDTQYF